This T cell receptor beta chain came from a study of neurological immune-mediated disorders. Volunteers attending a blood bank in Maryland, USA, served as healthy controls. MiXCR, applied by TCRdb to the 5' RACE reads, yields one record per CDR3 protein. The sample shows 75,000 to 85,000 distinct CDR3 sequences, approximately 17% of them seen only once. This clonotype was detected many times. The CDR3 contains 12 residues. The V gene's germline CDR1 is SGHNT and CDR2 YENEEA. Trimming removed 5 bases at V and 9 bases at J, with 11 bases between. Sequences were obtained from PBMCs. This sequence was found in a woman between 40 and 55 years old in good health. The chain has TRBV11-3 and TRBJ2-1; tentative D call: TRBD1 (6 bases). CDR3 loop: CASSATGSEQFF. The CDR3 bases are TGTGCCAGCAGCGCCACAGGGTCTGAGCAGTTCTTC.